The rows below give T cell receptor beta chains drawn from one sample of a study of neurological immune-mediated disorders. One entry per CDR3 protein results from TCRdb running MiXCR on the 5' RACE reads. There are about 20,000 distinct CDR3 sequences in the sample; about 2.5% occur only once, and around 5.5% lies in the top ten. The sequenced sample consisted of PBMCs. The origin of the receptors is a woman younger than 30 with multiple sclerosis. The CDR3 runs from the conserved cysteine through the conserved F or W. D genes are given only for firm matches. For some rows the clone size is stated as once, few or many, or as a class when expanded; others skip it.

CDR3nt	CDR3aa	v_gene	abundance	j_gene	d_gene
TGTGCCAGCAGCCGTCGCCCGGGGCGCACAGATACGCAGTATTTT	CASSRRPGRTDTQYF	TRBV5-6	many	TRBJ2-3	NA
TGTGCCAGCAGCGTAGCCAGCGGGGGTTCCTACGAGCAGTACTTC	CASSVASGGSYEQYF	TRBV9	many	TRBJ2-7	TRBD2
TGTGCCAGCACCCTCATACAGGGCGGGGGGGAAGCTTTCTTT	CASTLIQGGGEAFF	TRBV6-6	many	TRBJ1-1	NA
TGTGCCAGCAGCTCCGGTACCGGAACTAGCGGGAGGGAGGGGCAGTTCTTC	CASSSGTGTSGREGQFF	TRBV7-8	NA	TRBJ2-1	TRBD2
TGTGCCAGCAGGGGACTAGCCACCGGGGAGCTGTTTTTT	CASRGLATGELFF	TRBV27	many	TRBJ2-2	TRBD2
TGTGCCAGCAGAGAGGGGGGCGGGACCCAGTACTTC	CASREGGGTQYF	TRBV7-8	many	TRBJ2-5	NA
TGTGCTAGCAGCTTAGCCGGACAGGGGGCCAGCGGGGAGCTGTTTTTT	CASSLAGQGASGELFF	TRBV7-7	few	TRBJ2-2	TRBD1
TGCAGTGCTAGAGCGAACAGTAGGCTCACTGAAGCTTTCTTT	CSARANSRLTEAFF	TRBV20-1	many	TRBJ1-1	NA
TGCGCCAGCAGTGCCCGGGGTAGCGGGAGAGGTCGTGAGCAGTTCTTC	CASSARGSGRGREQFF	TRBV10-2	many	TRBJ2-1	TRBD2
TGTGCCAGCGCCGGGACTAGCGGGAGTTGGGAGCAGTTCTTC	CASAGTSGSWEQFF	TRBV6-1	many	TRBJ2-1	TRBD2
TGTGCCAGCAGTCAGAACCGGGACACCATATATTTT	CASSQNRDTIYF	TRBV7-9	many	TRBJ1-3	NA
TGTGCCAGCTCGCGGGAGGCGAACACCTACGAGCAGTACTTC	CASSREANTYEQYF	TRBV25-1	many	TRBJ2-7	TRBD2
TGCGCCAGCAGCCCGTCTGGCGGGGGGGCCAATGAGCAGTTCTTC	CASSPSGGGANEQFF	TRBV5-1	many	TRBJ2-1	TRBD2
TGTGCCAGCAGCCTATCCGGGACCCAAGAGGAGCAGTTCTTC	CASSLSGTQEEQFF	TRBV3-1	many	TRBJ2-1	NA
TGTGCCAGCGGGGGATCGGATACGCAGTATTTT	CASGGSDTQYF	TRBV6-6	many	TRBJ2-3	NA
TGTGCCAGCAGCCAAGCGGTAGCGGGCGTCCGGGAGCTGTTTTTT	CASSQAVAGVRELFF	TRBV3-1	many	TRBJ2-2	TRBD2
TGTGCCATCAGTGAGGGGGCTACAACCAGGGCAGAGACCCAGTACTTC	CAISEGATTRAETQYF	TRBV10-3	many	TRBJ2-5	NA